A single sample is the source of the 29 T cell receptor beta chains below, sequenced in a study of T cells in Graves' hyperthyroidism and ophthalmopathy (dated by TCRdb to between 2018 and 2020). Receptor amplification or capture employed multiplex PCR. TCRdb records Illumina HiSeq 2000 as the sequencer. TCR beta CDR3 regions were amplified from RNA transcripts. The TCR CDR3 was subjected to a first round of RT-PCR using the HTBI primer set and the Qiagen OneStep RT-PCR kit. Using fastp trimming at Q25 and MiXCR clonotype assembly, TCRdb reanalyzed the public sequencing data and kept in-frame beta chains. When rows share a CDR3 protein, they turn into one entry using the most common DNA and genes. This sample lists hundreds of thousands of distinct CDR3 sequences; over 20% were detected once. The leading ten clones occupy roughly 60% of the sample. The sample was blood. All receptors come from a man aged 25-45 years with Graves' ophthalmopathy.

This clonotype was observed at least ten times. The chain has TRBV6-6 and TRBJ1-1; unclear D gene. With 0 bases removed from V and 5 bases from J, the gap between germline ends came to 7 bases. CDR1 and CDR2 from the germline V gene are MNHNY and SVGAGI (reference sequence). There are 13 residues in the CDR3. DNA for the CDR3: TGTGCCAGCAGTTACTCGAAAGAGACTGAAGCTTTCTTT. Protein sequence: CASSYSKETEAFF.

This clonotype turned up a few times. The chain joins TRBV6-1 to TRBJ1-4; no clear D gene. Germline assignment: CDR1 MNHNS and CDR2 SASEGT. V was clipped by 6 bases and J by 8 bases, with 16 bases between them. This CDR3 has 14 amino acids. The CDR3 protein is CASSLDAGREKLFF. Here the CDR3 DNA reads TGTGCCAGCAGCCTCGACGCGGGGAGGGAAAAACTGTTTTTT.

This clonotype was detected ten times or more. The chain combines TRBV6-1 with TRBJ1-1; D gene unclear. V lost 6 bases and J 5 bases, leaving 13 bases between the germline ends. Germline V gene lookup returns CDR1 MNHNS and CDR2 SASEGT. The CDR3 is made up of 13 amino acids. CDR3 protein: CASSIVPRTEAFF. The CDR3, as DNA: TGTGCCAGCAGCATCGTCCCGCGGACTGAAGCTTTCTTT.

This clonotype has a count of ten or more. V and J are TRBV6-6 and TRBJ2-1, with D unclear. CDR3 length: 13 residues. V lost 2 bases to trimming and J lost 5 bases, with 7 bases between them. Germline V lookup: CDR1 MNHNY, CDR2 SVGAGI (reference sequence). The CDR3 DNA is TGTGCCAGCAGTTACGTGCGCGACAATGAGCAGTTCTTC. This codes for CASSYVRDNEQFF.

The gene calls are TRBV18 and TRBJ1-1; D may be TRBD1 (6 bases). Germline lookup yields CDR1 KGHSH and CDR2 LQKENI. The CDR3 covers 12 residues. Trimming pared 4 bases from V and 5 bases from J, leaving 8 bases between. The CDR3 loop is CASSQQGTEAFF. Written as DNA, the CDR3 is TGTGCCAGCTCACAGCAGGGGACTGAAGCTTTCTTT.

V is TRBV10-3 and J is TRBJ2-3; D possibly matches TRBD1 or TRBD2 (6 bases each). V was clipped by 0 bases and J by 5 bases, with 12 bases between them. In germline, CDR1 is ENHRY, CDR2 SYGVKD. The CDR3 loop spans 15 amino acids. CDR3 protein: CAISESGGLVDTQYF. For the CDR3, the DNA is TGTGCCATCAGTGAGTCTGGGGGGCTTGTAGATACGCAGTATTTT.

This clonotype was observed at least ten times. J is TRBJ1-4 and V is TRBV20-1; D gene unclear. This CDR3 contains 13 residues. Germline V gene sequence: CDR1 DFQATT, CDR2 SNEGSKA (reference sequence). V lost 2 bases to trimming and J lost 0 bases, with 4 bases between them. The CDR3 here is CSARIPTNEKLFF. The CDR3 nucleotides are TGCAGTGCTAGAATACCAACTAATGAAAAACTGTTTTTT.

This clonotype was counted at least ten times. The chain combines TRBV24-1 with TRBJ2-5; 8 nucleotides agree with TRBD1. Germline V gene lookup returns CDR1 KGHDR and CDR2 SFDVKD. This CDR3 contains 16 residues. J lost 3 bases, V lost 1 base, and 6 bases had no gene match. As DNA, the CDR3 is TGTGCCACCAGTGATTTCGTGACAGGGGTTAAAGAGACCCAGTACTTC. Translating it yields CATSDFVTGVKETQYF.

The chain combines TRBV9 with TRBJ2-1; D is uncertain. The CDR3 runs to 12 residues. Trimming took 2 bases from V and 9 from J, leaving 9 bases between them. CDR1 and CDR2 (germline): SGDLS, YYNGEE. CDR3 loop: CASSVPRGEQFF. For the CDR3, the DNA is TGTGCCAGCAGCGTCCCTCGAGGTGAGCAGTTCTTC. Full variable domain (outside the CDR3, taken from reference TRBV9 and TRBJ2-1): DSGVTQTPKHLITATGQRVTLRCSPRSGDLSVYWYQQSLDQGLQFLIQYYNGEERAKGNILERFSAQQFPDLHSELNLSSLELGDSALYFCASSVPRGEQFFGPGTRLTVL.

This clonotype was observed a handful of times. This rearrangement joins TRBV5-1 to TRBJ2-1; D possibly corresponds to TRBD2 (6 bases). The germline V and J ends were trimmed by 4 bases and 5 bases, with 16 bases remaining between them. This CDR3 region has 15 residues. Germline CDR1 and CDR2: SGHRS and YFSETQ. The chain's CDR3 is CASSVSGTRHNEQFF. DNA for the CDR3: TGCGCCAGCAGCGTCTCCGGGACTCGACACAATGAGCAGTTCTTC.

In its sample, this clonotype was seen many times. CDR3 in amino acids: CAWSVSSGGETQYF. The CDR3, as DNA: TGTGCCTGGAGCGTTAGCTCCGGTGGGGAGACCCAGTACTTC. This chain uses TRBV30 with TRBJ2-5, with unresolved D. V lost 3 bases and J lost 5, with 16 bases in between. Germline V gene data show CDR1 as GTSNPN and CDR2 as SVGIG (reference sequence). The CDR3 spans 14 residues.

This clonotype was detected only a few times. V and J are TRBV28 and TRBJ2-7, with D perhaps matching TRBD1 (7 bases). The germline CDR1 and CDR2 sequences are MDHEN and SYDVKM. CDR3 length: 14 amino acids. V lost 6 bases and J lost 7, with 19 bases in between. This chain's CDR3 is CASRRGGTVPEQYF. CDR3 in DNA: TGTGCCAGCAGGCGTGGCGGGACAGTACCGGAGCAGTACTTC.

This clonotype has more than one count but fewer than ten. The V and J genes are TRBV7-9 and TRBJ2-7, with D perhaps matching TRBD2 (6 bases). Germline V lookup: CDR1 SEHNR, CDR2 FQNEAQ (reference sequence). The CDR3 consists of 11 residues. Trimming removed 7 bases from V and 6 bases from J, with 10 bases in between. The DNA of the CDR3 is TGTGCCAGCACCGTGGGACTCGAGCAGTACTTC. Translated, it gives CASTVGLEQYF.

This clonotype turned up a few times. The V gene is TRBV28, the J gene TRBJ2-5, with no clear D. The V gene lost 4 bases and the J gene lost 1 base, with 13 bases spanning the gap. There are 15 residues in the CDR3. From germline, CDR1 is MDHEN and CDR2 SYDVKM. This CDR3 is CASSSQWLAQETQYF. The CDR3 bases are TGTGCCAGCAGTTCTCAATGGCTCGCCCAAGAGACCCAGTACTTC. Using reference TRBV28 and TRBJ2-5 for the parts outside the CDR3, the full variable domain is DVKVTQSSRYLVKRTGEKVFLECVQDMDHENMFWYRQDPGLGLRLIYFSYDVKMKEKGDIPEGYSVSREKKERFSLILESASTNQTSMYLCASSSQWLAQETQYFGPGTRLLVL.

A few counts support this clonotype. The rearrangement uses TRBV15 and TRBJ2-5; 10 bases line up with TRBD2. J was trimmed by 4 bases and V by 0 bases; bases with no gene match: 8. CDR1 is LNHNV and CDR2 is YYDKDF in the germline V gene (reference sequence). CDR3 length: 17 residues. The CDR3 DNA sequence: TGTGCCACCAGCAGAGATGGGGGGGCTAGCGGGAGAGAGACCCAGTACTTC. Protein sequence: CATSRDGGASGRETQYF. Filled out from reference TRBV15 and TRBJ2-5, the complete variable domain reads DAMVIQNPRYQVTQFGKPVTLSCSQTLNHNVMYWYQQKSSQAPKLLFHYYDKDFNNEADTPDNFQSRRPNTSFCFLDIRSPGLGDTAMYLCATSRDGGASGRETQYFGPGTRLLVL.

The chain is built from TRBV28 and TRBJ1-1; TRBD1 might be the D (6 bases). The germline CDR1 and CDR2 sequences are MDHEN and SYDVKM. The CDR3 sequence is 18 residues long. Trimming shortened V by 5 bases and J by 1 base, and 23 bases separated the two germline ends. CDR3 in amino acids: CASSPPLGGGGWNTEAFF. Written as DNA, the CDR3 is TGTGCCAGCAGTCCCCCCCTGGGGGGAGGGGGGTGGAACACTGAAGCTTTCTTT.

This clonotype showed up just a few times. This chain joins TRBV7-3 and TRBJ2-5; D is uncertain. CDR1 and CDR2 from the germline V gene are SGHTA and FQGTGA. The CDR3 length is 12 residues. Between the trimmed V and J ends, which lost 5 bases and 7 bases, there was a span of 11 bases. Here the CDR3 reads CASSVYGGTQYF. CDR3 bases: TGTGCCAGCAGCGTCTACGGCGGGACCCAGTACTTC.

The V and J genes are TRBV3-1 and TRBJ2-5; 8 bases agree with TRBD2. J was trimmed by 7 bases and V by 2 bases; bases with no gene match: 0. Germline V gene sequence: CDR1 LGHDT, CDR2 YNNKEL (reference sequence). The CDR3 runs 12 residues. In nucleotides, the CDR3 is TGTGCCAGCAGCCAACTAGCGGGGACCCAGTACTTC. Translation gives CASSQLAGTQYF.

This clonotype was counted only a few times. The gene calls are TRBV13 and TRBJ2-4, with no clear D. Germline V gene data show CDR1 as PRHDT and CDR2 as FYEKMQ (reference sequence). This CDR3 contains 18 residues. Trimming left V 3 bases short and J 1 base short, with 19 bases between. DNA of the CDR3: TGTGCCAGCAGCTTCTATTCGTTGGGCGCCGGGGCCAAAAACATTCAGTACTTC. Translated, it gives CASSFYSLGAGAKNIQYF.

The rearrangement links TRBV11-1 to TRBJ1-6; weak D call: TRBD1 (5 bases). The CDR3 length is 14 residues. Germline V gene data show CDR1 as SGHAT and CDR2 as FQDESV (reference sequence). V lost 7 bases and J 4 bases, leaving 11 bases between the germline ends. CDR3 loop: CASMYGQYNSPLHF. The CDR3 DNA follows: TGTGCCAGCATGTATGGACAATATAATTCACCCCTCCACTTT.

At least ten counts were recorded for this clonotype. The genes are TRBV6-1 and TRBJ2-7; D possibly uses TRBD1 or TRBD2 (5 bases each). The CDR3 has 15 residues. Germline lookup yields CDR1 MNHNS and CDR2 SASEGT. The V gene lost 6 bases and the J gene lost 2 bases, with 17 bases spanning the gap. CDR3: CASRAESGPTYEQYF. In DNA, the CDR3 is TGTGCCAGCAGAGCCGAGTCGGGACCTACCTACGAGCAGTACTTC.

This sequence joins TRBV6-1 and TRBJ2-3; D is unclear. The CDR3 has 13 amino acids. V dropped 5 bases and J dropped 0 bases, with 6 bases sitting between them. Germline lookup yields CDR1 MNHNS and CDR2 SASEGT. CDR3 protein: CASSQISTDTQYF. The DNA of the CDR3 is TGTGCCAGCAGTCAGATTAGCACAGATACGCAGTATTTT.

V usage is TRBV12-5 and J usage is TRBJ2-3, with TRBD1 matching 7 bases. The J segment lost 3 bases and the V segment lost 5 bases, leaving 8 bases of the junction unmatched. The V gene's germline CDR1 is LGHNT and CDR2 FRNRAP. This CDR3 is 15 amino acids long. CDR3 sequence (DNA): TGTGCTAGTGGTCCGGGGACAGTAGGAACAGATACGCAGTATTTT. It encodes CASGPGTVGTDTQYF.

This clonotype was counted a few times. The CDR3 loop is CASSPGTGGNYGYTF. The CDR3 DNA follows: TGTGCCAGCAGTCCCGGGACAGGGGGAAACTATGGCTACACCTTC. The chain joins TRBV28 to TRBJ1-2; TRBD1 matches 11 bases. The J segment lost 2 bases and the V segment lost 5 bases, leaving 4 bases of the junction unmatched. Germline V gene sequence: CDR1 MDHEN, CDR2 SYDVKM. The CDR3 covers 15 residues.

The rearrangement joins TRBV5-1 to TRBJ2-2; tentative D call: TRBD2 (6 bases). The CDR3 has 16 residues. V lost 0 bases to trimming and J lost 1 base, with 10 bases between them. Germline loops: CDR1 SGHRS, CDR2 YFSETQ. CDR3 loop: CASSLVTGVNTGELFF. In DNA, the CDR3 is TGCGCCAGCAGCTTGGTAACGGGAGTGAACACCGGGGAGCTGTTTTTT.

The rearrangement links TRBV5-1 to TRBJ2-7; no clear D. The length of the CDR3 is 14 residues. CDR1 is SGHRS, CDR2 YFSETQ, per germline. The V and J ends lost 7 bases and 3 bases respectively, with 17 bases between them. The CDR3 sequence: CASASSTPGYEQYF. The CDR3 DNA reads as TGCGCCAGCGCCAGCTCTACCCCGGGCTACGAGCAGTACTTC.

V usage is TRBV6-1 and J usage is TRBJ2-1, with TRBD2 matching 11 bases. Germline trimming cut 5 bases from V and 7 bases from J; bases unmatched to any gene: 10. The germline V gene has CDR1 MNHNS and CDR2 SASEGT. CDR3 length: 16 residues. The CDR3 DNA reads as TGTGCCAGCAGTCATACCCTAGCGGGAGGAGGGAATGAGCAGTTCTTC. Translated, it gives CASSHTLAGGGNEQFF.

This clonotype was seen at least ten times. The genes are TRBV18 and TRBJ2-1; TRBD1 might be the D (6 bases). CDR1 is KGHSH and CDR2 is LQKENI in the germline V gene. The length of the CDR3 is 14 residues. Trimming pared 3 bases from V and 2 bases from J, leaving 8 bases between. The CDR3 DNA reads TGTGCCAGCTCACCCCGGGACACCTACAATGAGCAGTTCTTC. This codes for CASSPRDTYNEQFF. Supplemented by reference TRBV18 and TRBJ2-1, the full variable domain reads NAGVMQNPRHLVRRRGQEARLRCSPMKGHSHVYWYRQLPEEGLKFMVYLQKENIIDESGMPKERFSAEFPKEGPSILRIQQVVRGDSAAYFCASSPRDTYNEQFFGPGTRLTVL.

The sample holds one count of this clonotype. This sequence joins TRBV3-1 and TRBJ2-3; tentative D call: TRBD1 (5 bases). This CDR3 is 14 amino acids long. Germline values: CDR1 LGHDT, CDR2 YNNKEL (reference sequence). Trimming shortened V by 1 base and J by 4 bases, and 9 bases separated the two germline ends. CDR3 sequence (DNA): TGTGCCAGCAGCCAAGTCACAGGTTCAGATACGCAGTATTTT. Translating it yields CASSQVTGSDTQYF.